This paragraph reports one T cell receptor (beta chain). This sample stems from a study of control samples from healthy donors and cancer patients. CDR1 MNHEY and CDR2 SVGAGI come from the germline V gene. V lost 4 bases, J lost 5 bases, and 2 bases stayed unmatched. The CDR3 spans 13 residues. The protocol was immunoSEQ multiplex PCR, while the TCRdb copy is restricted to in-frame clones and leaves out a portion. The data contain about 89,000 clones, about 83% of them singletons. The chain employs TRBV6-5 and TRBJ1-5; 7 bases are a match to TRBD1. Sequencing was carried out using blood. The clonotype was recovered from a woman aged 40 to 50 in good health. The CDR3 DNA reads as TGTGCCAGCAGTTGGGACAGAGATCAGCCCCAGCATTTT. Encoded protein: CASSWDRDQPQHF.